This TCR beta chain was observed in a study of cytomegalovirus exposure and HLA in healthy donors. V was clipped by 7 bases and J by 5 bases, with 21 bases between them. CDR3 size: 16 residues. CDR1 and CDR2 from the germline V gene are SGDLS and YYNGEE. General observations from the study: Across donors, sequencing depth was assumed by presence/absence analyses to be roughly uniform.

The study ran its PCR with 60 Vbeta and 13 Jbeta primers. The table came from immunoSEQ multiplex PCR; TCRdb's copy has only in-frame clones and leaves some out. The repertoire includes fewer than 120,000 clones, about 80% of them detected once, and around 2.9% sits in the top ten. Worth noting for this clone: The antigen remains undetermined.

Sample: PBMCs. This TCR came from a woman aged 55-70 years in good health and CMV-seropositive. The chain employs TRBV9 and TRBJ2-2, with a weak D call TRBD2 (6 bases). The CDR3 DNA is TGTGCCAGCGCCCAAGGGGCGGGATCTAGGACCGGGGAGCTGTTTTTT. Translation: CASAQGAGSRTGELFF.